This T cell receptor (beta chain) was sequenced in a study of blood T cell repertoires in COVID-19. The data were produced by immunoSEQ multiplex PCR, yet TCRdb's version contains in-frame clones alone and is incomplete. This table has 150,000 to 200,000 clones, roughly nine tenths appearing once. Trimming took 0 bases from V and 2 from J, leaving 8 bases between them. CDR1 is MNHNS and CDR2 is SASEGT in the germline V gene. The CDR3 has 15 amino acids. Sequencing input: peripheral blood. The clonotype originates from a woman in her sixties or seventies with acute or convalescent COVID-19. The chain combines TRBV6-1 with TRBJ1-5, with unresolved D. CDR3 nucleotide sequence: TGTGCCAGCAGTGAAGCCCAGGTACGCAATCAGCCCCAGCATTTT. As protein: CASSEAQVRNQPQHF.